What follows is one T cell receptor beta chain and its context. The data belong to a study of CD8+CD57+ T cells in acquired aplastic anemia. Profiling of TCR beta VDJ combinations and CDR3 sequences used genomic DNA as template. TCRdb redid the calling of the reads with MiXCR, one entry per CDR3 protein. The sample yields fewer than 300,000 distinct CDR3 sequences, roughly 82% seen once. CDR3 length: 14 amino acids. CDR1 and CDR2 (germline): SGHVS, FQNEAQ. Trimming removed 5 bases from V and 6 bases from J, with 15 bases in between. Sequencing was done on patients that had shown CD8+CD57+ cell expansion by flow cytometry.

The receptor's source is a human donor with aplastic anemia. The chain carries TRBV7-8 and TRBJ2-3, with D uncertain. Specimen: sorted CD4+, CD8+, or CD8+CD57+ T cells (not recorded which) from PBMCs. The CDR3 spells CASSAAEGPDTQYF. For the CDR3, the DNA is TGTGCCAGCAGCGCTGCGGAAGGGCCCGATACGCAGTATTTT.